This T cell receptor (beta chain) was sequenced during a study of technical replicates of blood from several donors. The CDR3 covers 15 residues. CDR1 and CDR2 from the germline V gene are SNHLY and FYNNEI. The junction had 6 bases not matched to a gene; V was cut back by 4 bases and J by 5 bases. The table came from immunoSEQ multiplex PCR; TCRdb's copy has only in-frame clones and leaves some out. The repertoire consists of about 87,000 clones, with 85% to 95% occurring once and the leading ten covering 0.34%. Sequences were obtained from T cells isolated from PBMCs. This sequence was found in a human donor in good health. The gene calls are TRBV2 and TRBJ2-2; 8 nucleotides match TRBD2. CDR3: CASSVRAGETGELFF. As DNA, the CDR3 is TGTGCCAGCAGTGTGAGAGCGGGAGAAACCGGGGAGCTGTTTTTT.